The 4 T cell receptor beta chains in this list originate from one sample, sequenced in a study of shared clonotypes between healthy human individuals (dated by TCRdb to 2020 to 2022). CD8 naive samples were obtained by positive selection for CCR7 among CD45RO-negative cells, yielding a CD45RA+CCR7+ population from which TemRA cells were excluded. The library was built by means of the immunoSEQ multiplex PCR assay. Drawn from immuneACCESS, this table holds only the in-frame rearrangements with V and J called that TCRdb kept. Clones are partly lost; checked studies trace under half to an unresolved V gene and leave the rest unexplained. The sample table holds some 2,000,000 clones, of which about 95% were seen once. The ten most abundant clones make up about 1.1% of the sample. Source material: naive CD8+ T cells sorted from blood. In the paper's terms, the cell subset or site label means: CD45RA+CCR7+. Receptors were obtained from a man in his late teens or twenties in good health.

The rearrangement joins TRBV18 to TRBJ2-1, with D perhaps TRBD1 (5 bases). Germline lookup yields CDR1 KGHSH and CDR2 LQKENI. The CDR3 is 16 residues long. Trimming shortened V by 6 bases and J by 0 bases, and 15 bases separated the two germline ends. The CDR3: CASSDGGHSSYNEQFF. DNA for the CDR3: TGTGCCAGCTCTGACGGCGGACATAGCTCCTACAATGAGCAGTTCTTC.

The rearrangement links TRBV5-1 to TRBJ1-1, with a tentative D call TRBD1 (5 bases). The CDR3 loop spans 15 amino acids. V lost 7 bases and J lost 0, with 16 bases in between. Looked up from germline, CDR1 is SGHRS and CDR2 is YFSETQ. The CDR3 DNA is TGCGCCAGCCGGCCGGGGGGAGGCATGAACACTGAAGCTTTCTTT. It translates to CASRPGGGMNTEAFF.

The rearrangement joins TRBV6-6 to TRBJ1-2; TRBD1 is a possible D gene (6 bases). Trimming pared 3 bases from V and 4 bases from J, leaving 15 bases between. Per germline, CDR1 MNHNY and CDR2 SVGAGI (reference sequence). This CDR3 comprises 15 residues. The CDR3 protein is CASSYPAGHPYGYTF. The DNA for the CDR3 is TGTGCCAGCAGTTATCCAGCGGGACACCCCTATGGCTACACCTTC.

This sequence joins TRBV5-1 and TRBJ2-1, with 10 bases identical to TRBD2. This CDR3 has 19 residues. The trim removed 3 bases at V and 0 bases at J, leaving 12 bases unmatched. CDR1 is SGHRS and CDR2 is YFSETQ in the germline V gene. In nucleotides, the CDR3 is TGCGCCAGCAGCTCCTCGGGGACTAGCGCGACTTACTCCTACAATGAGCAGTTCTTC. Its protein product is CASSSSGTSATYSYNEQFF. Full variable domain (missing parts from reference TRBV5-1 and TRBJ2-1): KAGVTQTPRYLIKTRGQQVTLSCSPISGHRSVSWYQQTPGQGLQFLFEYFSETQRNKGNFPGRFSGRQFSNSRSEMNVSTLELGDSALYLCASSSSGTSATYSYNEQFFGPGTRLTVL.